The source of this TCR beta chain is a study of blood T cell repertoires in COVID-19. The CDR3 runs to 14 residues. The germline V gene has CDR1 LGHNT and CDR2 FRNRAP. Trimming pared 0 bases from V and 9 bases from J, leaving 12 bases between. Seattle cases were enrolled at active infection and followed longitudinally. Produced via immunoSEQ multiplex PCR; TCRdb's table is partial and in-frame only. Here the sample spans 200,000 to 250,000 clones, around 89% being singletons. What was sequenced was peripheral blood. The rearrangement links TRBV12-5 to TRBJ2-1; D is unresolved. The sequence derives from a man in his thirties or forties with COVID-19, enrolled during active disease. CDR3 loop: CASGLVLSLGEQFF. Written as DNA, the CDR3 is TGTGCTAGTGGTTTGGTACTATCTTTGGGTGAGCAGTTCTTC.